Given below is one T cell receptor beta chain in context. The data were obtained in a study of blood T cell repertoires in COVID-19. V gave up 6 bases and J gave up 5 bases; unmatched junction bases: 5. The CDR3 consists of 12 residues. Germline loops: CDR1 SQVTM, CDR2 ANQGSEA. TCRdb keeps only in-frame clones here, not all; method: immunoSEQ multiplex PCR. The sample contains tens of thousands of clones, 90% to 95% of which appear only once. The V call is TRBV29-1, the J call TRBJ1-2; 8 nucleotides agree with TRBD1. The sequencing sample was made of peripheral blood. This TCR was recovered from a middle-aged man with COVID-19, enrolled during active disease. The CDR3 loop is CSVQGVGYGYTF. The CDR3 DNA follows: TGCAGCGTACAGGGGGTAGGGTATGGCTACACCTTC. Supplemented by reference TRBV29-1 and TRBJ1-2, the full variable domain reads SAVISQKPSRDICQRGTSLTIQCQVDSQVTMMFWYRQQPGQSLTLIATANQGSEATYESGFVIDKFPISRPNLTFSTLTVSNMSPEDSSIYLCSVQGVGYGYTFGSGTRLTVV.